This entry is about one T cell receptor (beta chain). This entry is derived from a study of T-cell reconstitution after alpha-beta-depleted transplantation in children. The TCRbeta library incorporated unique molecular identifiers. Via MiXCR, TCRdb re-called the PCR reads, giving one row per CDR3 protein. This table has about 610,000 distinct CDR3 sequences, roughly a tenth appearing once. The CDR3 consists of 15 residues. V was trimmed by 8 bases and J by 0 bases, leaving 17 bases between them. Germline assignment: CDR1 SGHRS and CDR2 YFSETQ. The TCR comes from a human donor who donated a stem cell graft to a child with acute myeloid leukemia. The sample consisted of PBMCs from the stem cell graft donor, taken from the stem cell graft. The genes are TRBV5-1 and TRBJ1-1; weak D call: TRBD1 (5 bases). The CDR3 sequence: CASRRDGPMNTEAFF. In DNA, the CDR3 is TGCGCCAGTCGCCGGGACGGACCCATGAACACTGAAGCTTTCTTT.